The source of this T cell receptor beta chain is a study of cytomegalovirus exposure and HLA in healthy donors. Overall study findings and caveats: Researchers catalogued about 150 TCR beta chains as cytomegalovirus-associated. The authors judged a highly shared variant cluster likely a sequencing artifact. Reportedly, cytomegalovirus status was diagnosed with high sensitivity and specificity. In a later analysis, CMV-associated beta chains were mostly HLA-associated, it appeared.

PCR amplification relied on 60 Vbeta primers (plus 13 Jbeta primers). Generated by immunoSEQ multiplex PCR, the TCRdb table keeps only in-frame clones and is missing some. The data show roughly 180,000 clones, 75% to 90% seen once. Trimming removed 8 bases from V and 0 bases from J, with 8 bases in between. Germline V gene data show CDR1 as MNHEY and CDR2 as SVGAGI. The CDR3 loop spans 12 amino acids. A note on this clone: Its antigen is not identified.

The sample comprised PBMCs. The TCR was taken from a man aged 25-45 years in good health and CMV-seropositive. This rearrangement joins TRBV6-5 to TRBJ2-7, with D unclear. CDR3 sequence reads: CASASGSYEQYF. In nucleotides, the CDR3 is TGTGCCAGCGCATCGGGCTCCTACGAGCAGTACTTC.